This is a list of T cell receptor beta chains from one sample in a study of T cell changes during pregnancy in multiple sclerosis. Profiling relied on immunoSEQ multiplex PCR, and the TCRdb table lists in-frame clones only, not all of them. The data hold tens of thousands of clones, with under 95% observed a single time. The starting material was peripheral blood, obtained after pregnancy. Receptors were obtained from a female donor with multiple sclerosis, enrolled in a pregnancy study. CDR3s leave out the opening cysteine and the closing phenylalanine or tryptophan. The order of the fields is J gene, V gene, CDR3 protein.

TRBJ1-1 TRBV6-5 ASSGGYTEAF
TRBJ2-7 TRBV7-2 ASSSGTGELEQY
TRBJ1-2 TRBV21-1 ASSKAGQKAANYGYT
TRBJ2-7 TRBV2 ASSRRQSASYEQY
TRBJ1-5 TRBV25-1 ASGTSGGGNQPQH
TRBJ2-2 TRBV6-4 ASSSGTVTGELF
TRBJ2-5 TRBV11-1 ASSRTGKETQY
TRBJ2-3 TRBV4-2 ASSPEADTQY
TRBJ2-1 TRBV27 ASSPTSWAAEQF
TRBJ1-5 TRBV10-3 AISESTANQPQH